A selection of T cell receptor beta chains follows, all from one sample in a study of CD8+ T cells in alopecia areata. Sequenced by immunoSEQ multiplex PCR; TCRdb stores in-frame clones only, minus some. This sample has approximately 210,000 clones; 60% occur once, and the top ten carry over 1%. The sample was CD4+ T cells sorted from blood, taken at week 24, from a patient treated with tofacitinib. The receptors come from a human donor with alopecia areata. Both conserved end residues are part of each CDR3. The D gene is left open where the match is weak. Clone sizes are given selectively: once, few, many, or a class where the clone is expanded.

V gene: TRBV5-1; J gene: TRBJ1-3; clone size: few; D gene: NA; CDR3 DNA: TGCGCCAGCAGCTTTTTCGGGGATGGAAACACCATATATTTT; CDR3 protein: CASSFFGDGNTIYF
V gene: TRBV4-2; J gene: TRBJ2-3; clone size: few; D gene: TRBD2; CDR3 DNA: TGTGCCAGCAGCCAAGATGATCTAGCGGCCGATACGCAGTATTTT; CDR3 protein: CASSQDDLAADTQYF
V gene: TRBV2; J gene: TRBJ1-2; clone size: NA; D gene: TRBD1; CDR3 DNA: TGTGCCAGCGTACCCGGGAAGGGACAGGGTAATTCTGCCGGTGGCTACACCTTC; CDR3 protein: CASVPGKGQGNSAGGYTF
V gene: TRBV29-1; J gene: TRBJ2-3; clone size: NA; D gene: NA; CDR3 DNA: TGCAGCGTTGTGGGGGGGCGACTGGTAGATACGCAGTATTTT; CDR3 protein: CSVVGGRLVDTQYF
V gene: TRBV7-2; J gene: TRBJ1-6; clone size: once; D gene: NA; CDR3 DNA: TGTGCCAGCAGCACCCAGGGAAAGGATTCACCCCTCCACTTT; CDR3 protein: CASSTQGKDSPLHF
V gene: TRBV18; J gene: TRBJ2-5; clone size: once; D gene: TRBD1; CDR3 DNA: TGTGCCAGCTCACCAATGACAGGGTTGAGAGAGACCCAGTACTTC; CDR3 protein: CASSPMTGLRETQYF
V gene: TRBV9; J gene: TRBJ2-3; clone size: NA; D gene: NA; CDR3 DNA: TGTGCCAGCAGCGTAGCGGGGAGCCTCACAGATACGCAGTATTTT; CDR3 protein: CASSVAGSLTDTQYF
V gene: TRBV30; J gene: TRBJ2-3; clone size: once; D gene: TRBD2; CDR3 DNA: TGTGCCTGGAGTAGTGGGGCTAGCGGGGCTGTCACAGATACGCAGTATTTT; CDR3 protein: CAWSSGASGAVTDTQYF
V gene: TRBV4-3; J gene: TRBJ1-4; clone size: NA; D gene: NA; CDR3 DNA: TGCGCCAGCAGCCAAGGAACAGGGAAACCTGAAAAACTGTTTTTT; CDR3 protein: CASSQGTGKPEKLFF
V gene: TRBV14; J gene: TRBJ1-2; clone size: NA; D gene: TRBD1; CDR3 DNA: TGTGCCAGCAGCCAAGACCCGACAGGGCAAGGCTACACCTTC; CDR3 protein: CASSQDPTGQGYTF
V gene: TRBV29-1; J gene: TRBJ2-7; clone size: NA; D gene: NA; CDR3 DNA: TGCAGCGTTGAAGATCGTGAGACTACCTACGAGCAGTACTTC; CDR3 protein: CSVEDRETTYEQYF
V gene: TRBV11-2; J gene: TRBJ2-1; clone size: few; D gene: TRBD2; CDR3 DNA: TGTGCCAGCAGCTTAGGCTCTAGCGGGGGGGCCTACAATGAGCAGTTCTTC; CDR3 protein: CASSLGSSGGAYNEQFF
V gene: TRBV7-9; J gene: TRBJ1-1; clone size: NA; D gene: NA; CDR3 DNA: TGTGCCAGCAGCTTACCGGGGGGCGAAGCTTTCTTT; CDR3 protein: CASSLPGGEAFF
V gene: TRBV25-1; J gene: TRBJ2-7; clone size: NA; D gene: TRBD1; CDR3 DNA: TGTGCCAGCAGTTCCGGGACAGACTCCTACGAGCAGTACTTC; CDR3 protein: CASSSGTDSYEQYF
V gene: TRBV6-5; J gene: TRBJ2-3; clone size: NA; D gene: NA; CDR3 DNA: TGTGCCAGCAGTCCCCTAATGGGGAGTACGCAGTATTTT; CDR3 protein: CASSPLMGSTQYF
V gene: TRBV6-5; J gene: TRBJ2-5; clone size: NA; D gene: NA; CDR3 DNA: TGTGCCAGCACCGAACCGGGACAAGGGGAGACCCAGTACTTC; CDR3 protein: CASTEPGQGETQYF
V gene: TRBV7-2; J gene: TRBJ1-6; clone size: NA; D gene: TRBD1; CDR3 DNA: TGTGCCAGCAGCTGGTCGACAGGGTTACAGGATTCACCCCTCCACTTT; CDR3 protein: CASSWSTGLQDSPLHF
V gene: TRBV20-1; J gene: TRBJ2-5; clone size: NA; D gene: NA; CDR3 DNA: TGCAGTGCTAGGACTGAGACCCAGTACTTC; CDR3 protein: CSARTETQYF
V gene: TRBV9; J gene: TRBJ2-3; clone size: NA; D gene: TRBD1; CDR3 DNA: TGTGCCAGCAGCGTTGGGACAGGGGTCCGCACAGATACGCAGTATTTT; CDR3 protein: CASSVGTGVRTDTQYF
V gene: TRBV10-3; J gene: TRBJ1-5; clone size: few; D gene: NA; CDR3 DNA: TGTGCCATCAGTGACGGGGTGTATAGCAATCAGCCCCAGCATTTT; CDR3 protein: CAISDGVYSNQPQHF
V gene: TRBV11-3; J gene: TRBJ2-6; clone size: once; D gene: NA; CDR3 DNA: TGTGCCAGCAGCGAAAGAACATCTGGGGCCAACGTCCTGACTTTC; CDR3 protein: CASSERTSGANVLTF
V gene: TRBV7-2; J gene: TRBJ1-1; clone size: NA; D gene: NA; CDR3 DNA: TGTGCCAGCGGACAACAGGCGAACACTGAAGCTTTCTTT; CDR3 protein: CASGQQANTEAFF
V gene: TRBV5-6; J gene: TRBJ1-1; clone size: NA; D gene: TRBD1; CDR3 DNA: TGTGCCAGCAGCTTCCCGGGACAGGGGGCAGGACCTGAAGCTTTCTTT; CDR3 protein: CASSFPGQGAGPEAFF
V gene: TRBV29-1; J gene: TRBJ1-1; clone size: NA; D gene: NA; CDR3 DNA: TGCAGCGTTCAGCGTTCGAAAGGGGACACTGAAGCTTTCTTT; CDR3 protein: CSVQRSKGDTEAFF
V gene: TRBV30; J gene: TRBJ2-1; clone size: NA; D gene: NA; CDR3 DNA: TGTGCCTGGAGTGTCTCTGTAGCAGGCAATGAGCAGTTCTTC; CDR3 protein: CAWSVSVAGNEQFF
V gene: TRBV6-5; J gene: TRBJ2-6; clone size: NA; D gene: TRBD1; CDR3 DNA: TGTGCCAGTCAAACAGGGGCTGGGGCCAACGTCCTGACTTTC; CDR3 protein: CASQTGAGANVLTF
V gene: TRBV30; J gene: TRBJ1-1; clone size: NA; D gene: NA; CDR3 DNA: TGTGCCGGTAACAGGGCGAACACTGAAGCTTTCTTT; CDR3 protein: CAGNRANTEAFF
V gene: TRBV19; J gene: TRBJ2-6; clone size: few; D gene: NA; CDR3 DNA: TGTGCCAGTTCATGGGGTTCTGGGGCCAACGTCCTGACTTTC; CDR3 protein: CASSWGSGANVLTF
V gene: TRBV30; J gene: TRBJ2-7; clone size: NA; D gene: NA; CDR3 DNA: TGTGCCTGGACCCGGGCCCGCTCCTACGAGCAGTACTTC; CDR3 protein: CAWTRARSYEQYF
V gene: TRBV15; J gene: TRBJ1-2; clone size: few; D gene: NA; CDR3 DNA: TGTGCCACCAGCAGAGATTTGCGGGCTGACTATGGCTACACCTTC; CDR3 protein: CATSRDLRADYGYTF
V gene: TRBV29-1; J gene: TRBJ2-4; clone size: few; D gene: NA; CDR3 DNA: TGCAGCGGCAGAAACATTCAGTACTTC; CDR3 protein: CSGRNIQYF
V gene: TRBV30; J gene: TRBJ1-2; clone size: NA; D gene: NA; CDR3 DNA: TGTGCCTGGAGATCTCCTGACAGAATGGACTATGGCTACACCTTC; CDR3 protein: CAWRSPDRMDYGYTF
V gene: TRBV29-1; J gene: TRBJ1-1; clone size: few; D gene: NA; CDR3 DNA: TGCAGCGCCCATGGGACCTTCATGAACACTGAAGCTTTCTTT; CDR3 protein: CSAHGTFMNTEAFF
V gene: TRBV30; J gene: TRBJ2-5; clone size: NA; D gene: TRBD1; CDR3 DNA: TGTGCCGGGACAGGGGCAAGTGAAAGCCAAGAGACCCAGTACTTC; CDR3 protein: CAGTGASESQETQYF
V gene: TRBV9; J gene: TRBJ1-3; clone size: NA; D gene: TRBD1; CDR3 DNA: TGTGCCAGCAGCGTCGAACCTACAGGGGTTTTTGGAAACACCATATATTTT; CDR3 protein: CASSVEPTGVFGNTIYF
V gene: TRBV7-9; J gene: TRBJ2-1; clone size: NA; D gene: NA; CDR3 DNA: TGTGCCAGCAGCTTAGCGGGGGGGCCGGATGAGCAGTTCTTC; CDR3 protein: CASSLAGGPDEQFF
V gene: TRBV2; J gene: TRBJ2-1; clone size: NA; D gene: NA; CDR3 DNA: TGTGCCAGCACCGCCGGTGAGCAGTTCTTC; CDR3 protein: CASTAGEQFF
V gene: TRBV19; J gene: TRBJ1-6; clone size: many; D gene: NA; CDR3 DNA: TGTGCCAGTACCAAACTTGGGGGTTCCCTCGGTAATTCACCCCTCCACTTT; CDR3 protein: CASTKLGGSLGNSPLHF
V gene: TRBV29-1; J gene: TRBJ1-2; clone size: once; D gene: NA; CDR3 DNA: TGCAGCGTTGCGCCAGGGGAGTATGGCTACACCTTC; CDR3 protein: CSVAPGEYGYTF
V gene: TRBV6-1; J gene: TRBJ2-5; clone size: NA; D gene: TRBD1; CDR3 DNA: TGTGCCAGCAGTCCCACAGGGGGAGAGACCCAGTACTTC; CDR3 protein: CASSPTGGETQYF
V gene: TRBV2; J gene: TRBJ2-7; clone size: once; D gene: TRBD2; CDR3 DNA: TGTGCCAGCAGGATAGAACTAGCGAGGGAGCAGTACTTC; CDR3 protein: CASRIELAREQYF
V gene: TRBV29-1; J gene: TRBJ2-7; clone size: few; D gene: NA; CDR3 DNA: TGCAGCGTACCGGGACTGGGTGCCTACGAGCAGTACTTC; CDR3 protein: CSVPGLGAYEQYF
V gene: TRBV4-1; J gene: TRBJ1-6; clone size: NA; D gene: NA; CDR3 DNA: TGCGCCAGCAGCCAAACGGACAGACTCGATTCACCCCTCCACTTT; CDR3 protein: CASSQTDRLDSPLHF
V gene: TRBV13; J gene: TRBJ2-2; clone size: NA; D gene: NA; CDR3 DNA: TGTGCCAGCAGCTTTGCCAGGGGACGGGACGGGGAGCTGTTTTTT; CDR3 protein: CASSFARGRDGELFF
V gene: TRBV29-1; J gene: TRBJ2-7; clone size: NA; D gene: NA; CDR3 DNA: TGCAGCGTCGGAGGGTCGCCGCCAAGATACGAGCAGTACTTC; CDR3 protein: CSVGGSPPRYEQYF
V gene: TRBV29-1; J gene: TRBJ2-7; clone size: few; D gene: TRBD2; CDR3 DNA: TGCAGCGCACGTCCAGCGGGAGGTTCCTACGAGCAGTACTTC; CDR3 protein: CSARPAGGSYEQYF
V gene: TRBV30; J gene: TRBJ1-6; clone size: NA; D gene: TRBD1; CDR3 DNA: TGTGCCTGGATCCTATCCGGGACAGTTAATTCACCCCTCCACTTT; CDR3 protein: CAWILSGTVNSPLHF
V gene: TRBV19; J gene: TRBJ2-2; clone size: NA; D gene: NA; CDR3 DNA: TGTGCCAGTAGTATAAAGACCGGGGAGCTGTTTTTT; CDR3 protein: CASSIKTGELFF
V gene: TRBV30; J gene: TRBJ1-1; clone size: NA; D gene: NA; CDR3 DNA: TGTGCCTGGAGGTACCGGGGTCTGAACACTGAAGCTTTCTTT; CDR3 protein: CAWRYRGLNTEAFF
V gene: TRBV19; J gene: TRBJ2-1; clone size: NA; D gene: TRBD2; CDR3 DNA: TGTGCCAGTAGTAGGACTAGCGGGGGGGCCGCTTACAATGAGCAGTTCTTC; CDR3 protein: CASSRTSGGAAYNEQFF
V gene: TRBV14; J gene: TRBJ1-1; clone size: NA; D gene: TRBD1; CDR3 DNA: TGTGCCAGCAGCCAAGATTTGACAGGGGTCGGGGACACTGAAGCTTTCTTT; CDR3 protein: CASSQDLTGVGDTEAFF
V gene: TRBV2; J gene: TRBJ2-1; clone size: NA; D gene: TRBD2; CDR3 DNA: TGTGCCAGCAGTTGGACTAGCGGGGGTTACAATGAGCAGTTCTTC; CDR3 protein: CASSWTSGGYNEQFF
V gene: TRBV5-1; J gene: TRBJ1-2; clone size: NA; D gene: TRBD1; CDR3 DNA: TGCGCCAGCAGCTCCTTACCGACAGGGGGCGACTATGGCTACACCTTC; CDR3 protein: CASSSLPTGGDYGYTF
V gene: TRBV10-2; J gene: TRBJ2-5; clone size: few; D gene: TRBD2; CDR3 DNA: TGCGCCAGCAGTGATATTCGGCTAGCGGGGGGACCCCAAGAGACCCAGTACTTC; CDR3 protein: CASSDIRLAGGPQETQYF
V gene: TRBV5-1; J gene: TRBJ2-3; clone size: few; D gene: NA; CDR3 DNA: TGCGCCAGCAGCTTCAAAGGAGGGGGCACAGATACGCAGTATTTT; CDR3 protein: CASSFKGGGTDTQYF
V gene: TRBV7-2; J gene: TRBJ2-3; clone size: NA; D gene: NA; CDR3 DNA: TGTGCCAGCATGTCGGGGGTCACAGATACGCAGTATTTT; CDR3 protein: CASMSGVTDTQYF
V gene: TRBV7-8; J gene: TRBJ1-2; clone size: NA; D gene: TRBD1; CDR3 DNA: TGTGCCAGCAGCCAGGACAGGGGGGTCGGCTACACCTTC; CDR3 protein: CASSQDRGVGYTF